This T cell receptor (beta chain) derives from a study of blood T cell repertoires in COVID-19. Across the study: Whether acute or convalescent, the COVID-19 samples came from the United States, Italy and Spain. PBMCs, B-cell-depleted T cells, or T cells were the source of the cDNA or gDNA that made up the material.

Germline lookup yields CDR1 SGHVS and CDR2 FQNEAQ. The CDR3 is 16 amino acids. Trimming at V came to 7 bases and at J to 5 bases, leaving 13 bases not matched to a gene. As originally analysed: Researchers report that nucleated cell counts were estimated from reference gene primer amplification. TCRdb keeps only in-frame clones here, not all; method: immunoSEQ multiplex PCR. V, J and clone size reflect that table, while D and trimming were determined from the DNA. The sample holds around 190,000 clones; 80% are singletons and the top ten take around 6.9%. This clonotype was obtained from a man aged 55-75 years with acute or convalescent COVID-19. The chain has TRBV7-8 and TRBJ2-2; 7 bases are shared with TRBD2. Sequencing was carried out using peripheral blood. The CDR3 DNA follows: TGTGCCAGCACCCCCCGGGGAGGGAGAGTGACCGGGGAGCTGTTTTTT. It is translated as CASTPRGGRVTGELFF.